Following are 3 T cell receptor beta chains from one sample sequenced in a study of Ad26.COV2.S vaccination and SARS-CoV-2 variants. The method was immunoSEQ multiplex PCR; TCRdb's version includes in-frame clones alone and lacks a portion of them. The sample contains about 480,000 clones, approximately 88% of which appear only once. Treatment described: approximately 18 received Ad26.COV2.S at low or high dose, single or two shots; about 5 received placebo; per-sample allocation not given. Samples were taken on day 63 after the first vaccine or placebo injection. The specimen comprised peripheral blood, sampled in a trial of Ad26.COV2.S vaccine versus placebo. The receptors were gathered from a person aged 18-65 years who received the Ad26.COV2.S COVID-19 vaccine or a placebo.

The chain combines TRBV15 with TRBJ1-1; D is perhaps TRBD1 (5 bases). Germline assignment: CDR1 LNHNV and CDR2 YYDKDF (reference sequence). V lost 9 bases and J lost 4, with 15 bases in between. The CDR3 length is 13 residues. CDR3 bases: TGTGCCACAACGGTGGGGGATGGCACTGAAGCTTTCTTT. Translated: CATTVGDGTEAFF. The variable domain in full, with the rest retrieved from reference TRBV15 and TRBJ1-1, is DAMVIQNPRYQVTQFGKPVTLSCSQTLNHNVMYWYQQKSSQAPKLLFHYYDKDFNNEADTPDNFQSRRPNTSFCFLDIRSPGLGDTAMYLCATTVGDGTEAFFGQGTRLTVV.

The chain recombines TRBV29-1 with TRBJ2-7; D is unresolved. The CDR3 totals 12 residues. The germline V gene has CDR1 SQVTM and CDR2 ANQGSEA. Trimming left V 4 bases short and J 3 bases short, with 10 bases between. The CDR3 loop reads CSVVVRIYEQYF. The CDR3, as DNA: TGCAGCGTTGTAGTTCGGATCTACGAGCAGTACTTC.

The chain combines TRBV6-5 with TRBJ2-7; D remains ambiguous. Trimming pared 2 bases from V and 2 bases from J, leaving 7 bases between. Germline V gives CDR1 MNHEY, CDR2 SVGAGI. This CDR3 is built from 13 residues. The CDR3 coding sequence is TGTGCCAGCAGTTACAATCGGGCCTACGAGCAGTACTTC. Its protein is CASSYNRAYEQYF.